This TCR beta chain appears in the sequencing data of a study of blood T cell repertoires in COVID-19. Study details: COVID-19 samples, acute and convalescent, were from the United States, Italy and Spain. T cells, B-cell-depleted T cells, or PBMCs supplied cDNA or gDNA.

The germline gives CDR1 MNHEY, CDR2 SVGEGT. V gave up 5 bases and J gave up 11 bases, with 11 bases separating them. This CDR3 region has 11 residues. Per the original methods: Quantification of nucleated cells was approximated via reference gene primer amplification. Produced via immunoSEQ multiplex PCR; TCRdb's table is partial and in-frame only. Clonal size and the V and J genes are those of that table, whereas D and trimming came from the DNA. This table has 200,000 or so clones, over 75% appearing once. This TCR was sampled from a man at least 80 years old with acute or convalescent COVID-19. Source material: peripheral blood. The V call is TRBV6-2 or TRBV6-3, the J call TRBJ2-3, with D tentatively TRBD2 (5 bases). DNA for the CDR3: TGTGCCAGCAGTCGAAACCGGGGGCAGTATTTT. Protein: CASSRNRGQYF.